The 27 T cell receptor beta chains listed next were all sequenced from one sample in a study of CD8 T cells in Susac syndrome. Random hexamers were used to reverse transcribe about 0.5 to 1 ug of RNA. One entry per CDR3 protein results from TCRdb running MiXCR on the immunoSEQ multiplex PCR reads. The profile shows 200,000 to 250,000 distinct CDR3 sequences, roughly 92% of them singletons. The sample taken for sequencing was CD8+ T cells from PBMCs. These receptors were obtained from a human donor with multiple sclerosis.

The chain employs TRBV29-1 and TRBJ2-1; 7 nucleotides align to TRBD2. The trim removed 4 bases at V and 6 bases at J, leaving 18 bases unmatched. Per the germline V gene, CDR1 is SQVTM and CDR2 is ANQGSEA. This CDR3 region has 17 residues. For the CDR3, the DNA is TGCAGCGTTGGACTAATGAGCGGGACCCCAGTAAGCAATGAGCAGTTCTTC. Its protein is CSVGLMSGTPVSNEQFF.

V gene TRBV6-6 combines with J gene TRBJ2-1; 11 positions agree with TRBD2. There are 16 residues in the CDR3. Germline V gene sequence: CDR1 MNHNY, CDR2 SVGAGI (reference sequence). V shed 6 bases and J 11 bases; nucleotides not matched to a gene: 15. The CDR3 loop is CASSPFGSGGASKQFF. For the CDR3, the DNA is TGTGCCAGCAGCCCCTTCGGTAGCGGGGGGGCCAGCAAGCAGTTCTTC.

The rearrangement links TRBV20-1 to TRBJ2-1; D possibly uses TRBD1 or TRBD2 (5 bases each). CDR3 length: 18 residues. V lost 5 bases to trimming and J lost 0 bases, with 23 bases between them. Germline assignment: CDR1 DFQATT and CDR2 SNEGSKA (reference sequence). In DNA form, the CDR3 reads TGCAGTGCTGCGAGGGGCAGCCCGGGACCCAGCTCCTACAATGAGCAGTTCTTC. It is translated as CSAARGSPGPSSYNEQFF.

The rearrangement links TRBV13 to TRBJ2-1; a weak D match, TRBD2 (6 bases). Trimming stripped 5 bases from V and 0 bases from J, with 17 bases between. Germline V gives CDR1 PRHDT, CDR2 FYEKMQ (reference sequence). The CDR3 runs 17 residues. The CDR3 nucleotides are TGTGCCAGCAGCCCCCGTGGGCGGGGCAGCTCCTACAATGAGCAGTTCTTC. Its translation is CASSPRGRGSSYNEQFF.

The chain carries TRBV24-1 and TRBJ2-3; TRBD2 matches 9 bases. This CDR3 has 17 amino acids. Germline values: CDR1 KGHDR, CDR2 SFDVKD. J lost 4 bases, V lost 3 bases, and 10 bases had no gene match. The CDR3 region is CATSDPLAGGRPDTQYF. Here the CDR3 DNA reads TGTGCCACCAGTGATCCCCTTGCGGGGGGGCGCCCAGATACGCAGTATTTT.

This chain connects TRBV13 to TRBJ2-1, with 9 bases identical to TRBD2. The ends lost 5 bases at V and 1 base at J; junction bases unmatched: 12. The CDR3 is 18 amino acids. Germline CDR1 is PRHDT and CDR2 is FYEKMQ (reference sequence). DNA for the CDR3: TGTGCCAGCAGCCCCACCAGTGGGGCGGGAGGGTCCTACAATGAGCAGTTCTTC. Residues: CASSPTSGAGGSYNEQFF.

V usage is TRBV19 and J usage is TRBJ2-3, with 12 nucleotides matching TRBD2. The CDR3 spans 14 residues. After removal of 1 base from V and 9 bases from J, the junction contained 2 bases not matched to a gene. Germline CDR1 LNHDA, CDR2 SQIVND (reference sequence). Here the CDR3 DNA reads TGTGCCAGTAGTATAGGGACTAGCGGGGTAACGCAGTATTTT. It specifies CASSIGTSGVTQYF.

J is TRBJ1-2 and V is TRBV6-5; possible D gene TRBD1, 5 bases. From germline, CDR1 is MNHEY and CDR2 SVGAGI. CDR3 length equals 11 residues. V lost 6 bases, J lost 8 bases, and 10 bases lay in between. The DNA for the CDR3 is TGTGCCAGCAGCTCAGGGTTGGGCTACACCTTC. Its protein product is CASSSGLGYTF.

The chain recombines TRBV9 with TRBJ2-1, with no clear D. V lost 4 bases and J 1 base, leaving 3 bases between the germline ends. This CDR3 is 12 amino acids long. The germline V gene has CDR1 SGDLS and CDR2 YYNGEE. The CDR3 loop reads CASSQSYNEQFF. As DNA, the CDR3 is TGTGCCAGCAGCCAGTCCTACAATGAGCAGTTCTTC.

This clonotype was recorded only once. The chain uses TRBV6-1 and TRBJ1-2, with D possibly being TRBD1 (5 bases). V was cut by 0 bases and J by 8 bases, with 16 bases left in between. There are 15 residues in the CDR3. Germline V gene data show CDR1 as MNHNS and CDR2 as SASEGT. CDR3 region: CASSEARGFLVGYTF. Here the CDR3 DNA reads TGTGCCAGCAGTGAAGCGCGGGGGTTCCTCGTAGGCTACACCTTC.

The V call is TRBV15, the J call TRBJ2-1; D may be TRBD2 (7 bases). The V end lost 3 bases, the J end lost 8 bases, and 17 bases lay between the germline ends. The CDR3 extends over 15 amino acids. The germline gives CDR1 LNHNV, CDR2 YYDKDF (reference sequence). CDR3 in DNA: TGTGCCACCAGCAGTTCGAGGGGGACTACCGATGAGCAGTTCTTC. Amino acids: CATSSSRGTTDEQFF.

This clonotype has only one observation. CDR3 residues: CASRDPTGGSGYGYTF. The CDR3 nucleotides read TGTGCCAGCAGAGACCCGACAGGGGGCTCTGGCTATGGCTACACCTTC. This rearrangement joins TRBV7-3 to TRBJ1-2; 10 bases line up with TRBD1. The length of the CDR3 is 16 residues. Germline V lookup: CDR1 SGHTA, CDR2 FQGTGA. Losses at the gene ends were 6 bases for V and 4 bases for J; bases not matched to a gene: 11.

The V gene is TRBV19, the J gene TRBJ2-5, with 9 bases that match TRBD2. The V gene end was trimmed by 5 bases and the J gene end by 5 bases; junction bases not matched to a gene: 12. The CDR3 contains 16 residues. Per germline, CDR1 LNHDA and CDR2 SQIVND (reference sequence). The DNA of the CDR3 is TGTGCCAGTAGTTTGATAGCGGGAGAGGTCGCGGAGACCCAGTACTTC. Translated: CASSLIAGEVAETQYF.

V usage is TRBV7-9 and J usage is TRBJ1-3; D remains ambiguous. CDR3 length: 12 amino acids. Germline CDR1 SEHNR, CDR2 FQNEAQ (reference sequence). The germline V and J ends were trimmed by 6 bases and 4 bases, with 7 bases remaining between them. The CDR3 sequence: CASSASGNTIYF. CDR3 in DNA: TGTGCCAGCAGTGCGTCCGGAAACACCATATATTTT. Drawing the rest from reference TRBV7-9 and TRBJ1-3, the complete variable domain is DTGVSQNPRHKITKRGQNVTFRCDPISEHNRLYWYRQTLGQGPEFLTYFQNEAQLEKSRLLSDRFSAERPKGSFSTLEIQRTEQGDSAMYLCASSASGNTIYFGEGSWLTVV.

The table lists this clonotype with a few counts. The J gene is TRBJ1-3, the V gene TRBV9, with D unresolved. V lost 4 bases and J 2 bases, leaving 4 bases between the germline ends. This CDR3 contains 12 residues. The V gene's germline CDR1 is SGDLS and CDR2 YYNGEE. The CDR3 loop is CASSPPGNTIYF. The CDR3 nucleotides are TGTGCCAGCAGCCCCCCTGGAAACACCATATATTTT.

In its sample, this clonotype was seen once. The CDR3: CASSKVAWRCTEAFF. The CDR3 DNA reads TGTGCCAGCAGCAAAGTAGCCTGGAGGTGCACTGAAGCTTTCTTT. The genes are TRBV21-1 and TRBJ1-1. TRBV21-1 is noted as a pseudogene. This CDR3 contains 15 residues.

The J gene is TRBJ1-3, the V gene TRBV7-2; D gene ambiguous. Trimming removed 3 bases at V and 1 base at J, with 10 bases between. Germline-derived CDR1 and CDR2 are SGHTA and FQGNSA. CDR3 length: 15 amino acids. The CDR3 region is CASSFPWESGNTIYF. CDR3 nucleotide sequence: TGTGCCAGCAGCTTCCCCTGGGAATCTGGAAACACCATATATTTT.

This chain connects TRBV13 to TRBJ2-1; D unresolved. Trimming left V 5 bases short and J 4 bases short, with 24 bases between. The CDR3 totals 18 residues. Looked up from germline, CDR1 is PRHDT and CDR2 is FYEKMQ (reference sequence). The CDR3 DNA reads TGTGCCAGCAGCCCCAGTGGGCAGCCGGTAGGTAGTTACAATGAGCAGTTCTTC. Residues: CASSPSGQPVGSYNEQFF.

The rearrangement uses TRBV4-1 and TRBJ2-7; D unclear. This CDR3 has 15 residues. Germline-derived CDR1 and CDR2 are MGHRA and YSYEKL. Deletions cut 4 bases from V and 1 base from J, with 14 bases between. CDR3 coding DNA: TGCGCCAGCAGCCCCGGCGGAACTGGTTCCTACGAGCAGTACTTC. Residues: CASSPGGTGSYEQYF.

CDR3 sequence reads: CASSRDKPSSYNSPLHF. The CDR3 DNA follows: TGCGCCAGCAGCCGGGACAAGCCGAGCTCCTATAATTCACCCCTCCACTTT. This chain links TRBV5-1 with TRBJ1-6; the D gene is possibly TRBD1 (6 bases). Germline V CDR1 and CDR2: SGHRS, YFSETQ. Trimming shortened V by 4 bases and J by 0 bases, and 14 bases separated the two germline ends. The CDR3 runs to 17 residues.

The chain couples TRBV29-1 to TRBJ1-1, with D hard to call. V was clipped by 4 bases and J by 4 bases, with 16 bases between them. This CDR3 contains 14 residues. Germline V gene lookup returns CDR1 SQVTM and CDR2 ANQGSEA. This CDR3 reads CSVGEGWSGTEAFF. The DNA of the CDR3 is TGCAGCGTTGGGGAGGGCTGGAGTGGCACTGAAGCTTTCTTT. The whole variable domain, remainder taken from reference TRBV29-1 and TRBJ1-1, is SAVISQKPSRDICQRGTSLTIQCQVDSQVTMMFWYRQQPGQSLTLIATANQGSEATYESGFVIDKFPISRPNLTFSTLTVSNMSPEDSSIYLCSVGEGWSGTEAFFGQGTRLTVV.

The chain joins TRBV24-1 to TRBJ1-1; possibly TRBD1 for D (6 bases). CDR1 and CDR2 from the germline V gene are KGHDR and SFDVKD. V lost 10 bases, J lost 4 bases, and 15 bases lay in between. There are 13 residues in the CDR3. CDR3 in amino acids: CATESGVGTEAFF. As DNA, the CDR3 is TGTGCCACGGAGTCAGGGGTCGGCACTGAAGCTTTCTTT.

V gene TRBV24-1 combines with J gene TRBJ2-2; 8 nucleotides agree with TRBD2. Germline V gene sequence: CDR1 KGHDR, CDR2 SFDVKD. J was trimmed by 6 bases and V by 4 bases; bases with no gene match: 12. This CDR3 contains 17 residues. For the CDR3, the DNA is TGTGCCACCAGTGACCATGGGACGGGAGGGTCGGCCGGGGAGCTGTTTTTT. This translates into CATSDHGTGGSAGELFF.

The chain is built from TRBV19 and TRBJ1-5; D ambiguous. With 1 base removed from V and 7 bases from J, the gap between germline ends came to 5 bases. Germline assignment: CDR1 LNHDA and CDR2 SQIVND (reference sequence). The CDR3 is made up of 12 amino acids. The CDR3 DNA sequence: TGTGCCAGTAGTATAGTTTCCCAGCCCCAGCATTTT. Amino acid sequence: CASSIVSQPQHF.

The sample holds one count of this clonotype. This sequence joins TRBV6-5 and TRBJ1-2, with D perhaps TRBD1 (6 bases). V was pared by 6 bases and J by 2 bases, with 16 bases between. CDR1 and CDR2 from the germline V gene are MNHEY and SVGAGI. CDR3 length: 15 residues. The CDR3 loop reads CASSSGGGLNYGYTF. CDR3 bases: TGTGCCAGCAGCTCAGGTGGGGGGCTAAACTATGGCTACACCTTC.

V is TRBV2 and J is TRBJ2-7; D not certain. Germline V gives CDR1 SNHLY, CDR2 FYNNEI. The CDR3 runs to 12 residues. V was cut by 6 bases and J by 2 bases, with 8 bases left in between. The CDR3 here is CASSDDPYEQYF. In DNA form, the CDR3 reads TGTGCCAGCAGCGACGACCCCTACGAGCAGTACTTC.

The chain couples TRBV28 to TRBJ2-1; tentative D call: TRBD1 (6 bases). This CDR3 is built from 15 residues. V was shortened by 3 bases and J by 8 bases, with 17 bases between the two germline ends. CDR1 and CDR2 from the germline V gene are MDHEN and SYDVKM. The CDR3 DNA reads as TGTGCCAGCAGTTTCGAGGGACAAAGGATGGATGAGCAGTTCTTC. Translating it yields CASSFEGQRMDEQFF.